This entry lists 19 T cell receptor beta chains sequenced from one sample in a study of blood T cell repertoires in COVID-19. Assay used: immunoSEQ multiplex PCR; TCRdb lists only in-frame clones, some missing. The sample records 100,000 to 140,000 clones, roughly 80% being singletons. The sample was peripheral blood. These receptors originate from a human donor in a cohort sampled during active COVID-19.

V and J are TRBV5-1 and TRBJ2-5; TRBD1 matches at 7 bases. The CDR3 spans 15 residues. Unmatched junction bases numbered 9, after V lost 3 bases and J lost 4 bases. The germline gives CDR1 SGHRS, CDR2 YFSETQ. CDR3 sequence: CASSSTGARSETQYF. The CDR3 coding sequence is TGCGCCAGCAGCTCTACAGGGGCGAGATCAGAGACCCAGTACTTC.

The chain couples TRBV3-1 (or the pseudogene TRBV3-2) to TRBJ2-7; 7 positions match TRBD2. CDR3 length equals 12 residues. V lost 3 bases to trimming and J lost 8 bases; unmatched junction nucleotides: 4. In germline, CDR1 is LGHDT, CDR2 YNNKEL (reference sequence). In DNA form, the CDR3 reads TGTGCCAGCAGCCAGTCGGGAGGTAAGCAGTACGTC. It encodes CASSQSGGKQYV.

This clone appeared once. The V call is TRBV19, the J call TRBJ1-3; possibly TRBD1 for D (6 bases). This CDR3 is built from 16 residues. The germline gives CDR1 LNHDA, CDR2 SQIVND (reference sequence). V was shortened by 3 bases and J by 1 base, with 13 bases between the two germline ends. CDR3 loop: CASSIRGAGSGNTIYF. Written as DNA, the CDR3 is TGTGCCAGTAGTATCAGGGGCGCCGGGTCTGGAAACACCATATATTTT.

V is TRBV20-1 and J is TRBJ2-1; TRBD1 is a possible D gene (6 bases). This CDR3 has 10 amino acids. Trimming cost V 5 bases and J 10 bases, with 9 bases left between them. Germline loops: CDR1 DFQATT, CDR2 SNEGSKA (reference sequence). The DNA of the CDR3 is TGCAGTGCTGAGGACAGAGAGCAGTTCTTC. This encodes CSAEDREQFF.

The chain recombines TRBV28 with TRBJ2-5; D not resolved. Trimming stripped 3 bases from V and 0 bases from J, with 5 bases between. The CDR3 runs to 13 residues. Germline loops: CDR1 MDHEN, CDR2 SYDVKM. CDR3 in amino acids: CASSFQYQETQYF. CDR3 bases: TGTGCCAGCAGTTTCCAGTACCAAGAGACCCAGTACTTC. Combining the CDR3 with reference TRBV28 and TRBJ2-5 gives the whole variable domain DVKVTQSSRYLVKRTGEKVFLECVQDMDHENMFWYRQDPGLGLRLIYFSYDVKMKEKGDIPEGYSVSREKKERFSLILESASTNQTSMYLCASSFQYQETQYFGPGTRLLVL.

The chain carries TRBV30 and TRBJ1-3, with 9 bases lining up with TRBD1. Germline CDR1 is GTSNPN and CDR2 is SVGIG (reference sequence). The V segment lost 0 bases and the J segment 3 bases; nucleotides outside the gene matches: 15. This CDR3 spans 19 amino acids. CDR3 sequence reads: CAWSVATGGKLGSGNTIYF. CDR3 DNA: TGTGCCTGGAGTGTAGCGACAGGGGGTAAACTTGGGAGTGGAAACACCATATATTTT.

The V gene is TRBV2, the J gene TRBJ2-3; 7 nucleotides agree with TRBD2. Germline CDR1 is SNHLY and CDR2 is FYNNEI. This CDR3 has 14 amino acids. V dropped 7 bases and J dropped 2; count of bases not matched to a gene: 6. This CDR3 reads CASKLTSNTDTQYF. DNA of the CDR3: TGTGCCAGCAAACTGACTAGCAACACAGATACGCAGTATTTT.

This chain joins TRBV5-4 and TRBJ1-1, with a weak D call TRBD1 (6 bases). The CDR3 extends over 13 amino acids. Germline V gene lookup returns CDR1 SGHNT and CDR2 YYREEE (reference sequence). V lost 0 bases and J 5 bases, leaving 8 bases between the germline ends. CDR3: CASSLDRVTEAFF. DNA for the CDR3: TGTGCCAGCAGCTTGGACAGGGTGACTGAAGCTTTCTTT.

This clone appeared a few times. The gene calls are TRBV4-3 and TRBJ1-3, with D maybe TRBD1 (5 bases). The V and J ends lost 6 bases and 2 bases respectively, with 14 bases between them. The length of the CDR3 is 15 residues. Germline CDR1 LGHNA, CDR2 YSLEER. CDR3 amino acids: CASRPTTGAGNTIYF. CDR3 coding DNA: TGCGCCAGCAGGCCCACCACGGGGGCTGGAAACACCATATATTTT.

The V and J genes are TRBV12-3 or TRBV12-4 and TRBJ1-3; D gene ambiguous. This CDR3 comprises 12 residues. With 6 bases removed from V and 4 bases from J, the gap between germline ends came to 7 bases. Here the CDR3 reads CASRLGGNTIYF. DNA for the CDR3: TGTGCCAGCAGGCTCGGGGGAAACACCATATATTTT.

This sequence joins TRBV19 and TRBJ2-2, with D tentatively TRBD1 (7 bases). Trimming removed 7 bases from V and 4 bases from J, with 16 bases in between. CDR3 length equals 15 residues. Germline V gene data show CDR1 as LNHDA and CDR2 as SQIVND (reference sequence). CDR3 region: CASTSQGGTTGELFF. The CDR3 nucleotides are TGTGCCAGTACTTCGCAGGGGGGAACCACCGGGGAGCTGTTTTTT. The variable domain in full, completed from reference TRBV19 and TRBJ2-2, reads DGGITQSPKYLFRKEGQNVTLSCEQNLNHDAMYWYRQDPGQGLRLIYYSQIVNDFQKGDIAEGYSVSREKKESFPLTVTSAQKNPTAFYLCASTSQGGTTGELFFGEGSRLTVL.

This clone has only a few counts. The V and J genes are TRBV5-1 and TRBJ2-7; 7 bases match TRBD2. The trim removed 4 bases at V and 2 bases at J, leaving 6 bases unmatched. CDR1 SGHRS and CDR2 YFSETQ come from the germline V gene. CDR3 length equals 14 residues. DNA of the CDR3: TGCGCCAGCAGCCTATCAGCGGGAACCTACGAGCAGTACTTC. Protein sequence: CASSLSAGTYEQYF.

The chain combines TRBV5-4 with TRBJ1-6, with D maybe TRBD1 (6 bases). Germline V gives CDR1 SGHNT, CDR2 YYREEE (reference sequence). CDR3 length: 14 residues. Between the trimmed V and J ends, which lost 3 bases and 5 bases, there was a span of 9 bases. CDR3: CASSSQGNNSPLHF. The CDR3, as DNA: TGTGCCAGCAGCTCTCAGGGGAATAATTCACCCCTCCACTTT. Supplemented by reference TRBV5-4 and TRBJ1-6, the full variable domain reads ETGVTQSPTHLIKTRGQQVTLRCSSQSGHNTVSWYQQALGQGPQFIFQYYREEENGRGNFPPRFSGLQFPNYSSELNVNALELDDSALYLCASSSQGNNSPLHFGNGTRLTVT.

This sequence joins TRBV4-3 and TRBJ2-1, with 8 bases identical to TRBD1. Germline CDR1 LGHNA, CDR2 YSLEER. V shed 4 bases and J 7 bases; nucleotides not matched to a gene: 3. The CDR3 runs 13 residues. In nucleotides, the CDR3 is TGCGCCAGCAGCCGTAACAGGGGGAATGAGCAGTTCTTC. Protein sequence: CASSRNRGNEQFF.

The chain carries TRBV24-1 and TRBJ2-1, with 13 bases that match TRBD2. J lost 7 bases, V lost 5 bases, and 10 bases had no gene match. The length of the CDR3 is 17 residues. CDR1 and CDR2 from the germline V gene are KGHDR and SFDVKD. DNA of the CDR3: TGTGCCACCAGTGCCCCCGGACTAGCGGGAGTTAGGAATGAGCAGTTCTTC. It is translated as CATSAPGLAGVRNEQFF.

In its sample, this clone was seen once. The chain combines TRBV18 with TRBJ2-1; 7 positions match TRBD1. The CDR3 has 15 amino acids. Trimming at V came to 2 bases and at J to 7 bases, leaving 8 bases not matched to a gene. Germline assignment: CDR1 KGHSH and CDR2 LQKENI. CDR3: CASSPVRGLWNEQFF. As DNA, the CDR3 is TGTGCCAGCTCACCAGTCAGGGGGTTGTGGAATGAGCAGTTCTTC.

The chain links TRBV4-2 to TRBJ2-2; 7 positions agree with TRBD2. Germline CDR1 and CDR2: LGHNA and YNFKEQ. This CDR3 comprises 16 residues. V was pared by 4 bases and J by 1 base, with 6 bases of the junction left unmatched. The CDR3 loop is CASSPIKRGNTGELFF. The CDR3 DNA sequence: TGTGCCAGCAGCCCGATCAAGCGGGGGAACACCGGGGAGCTGTTTTTT.

This chain joins TRBV5-5 and TRBJ2-7, with 8 bases identical to TRBD1. With V trimmed by 4 bases and J by 9 bases, 9 bases remained unmatched. Germline CDR1 SGHKS, CDR2 YYEKEE (reference sequence). This CDR3 has 13 residues. CDR3 in amino acids: CASSGGTGYGQYV. CDR3 coding DNA: TGTGCCAGCAGCGGGGGGACAGGTTATGGGCAGTACGTC.

V and J are TRBV7-2 and TRBJ1-1; TRBD1 matches 10 bases. Germline trimming cut 7 bases from V and 5 bases from J; bases unmatched to any gene: 7. CDR3 length equals 14 residues. Germline V gives CDR1 SGHTA, CDR2 FQGNSA. CDR3 nucleotide sequence: TGTGCCAGCAACCCGACAGGGGGCTTGACTGAAGCTTTCTTT. Residues: CASNPTGGLTEAFF.